Reported below is one T cell receptor (beta chain). Antigen: not known. Per the germline V gene, CDR1 is DFQATT and CDR2 is SNEGSKA (reference sequence). Trimming stripped 3 bases from V and 0 bases from J, with 11 bases between. The CDR3 runs to 14 residues. The sample comes from a study of T-cell memory formation after mild COVID-19. General study points: CD4+ contracting clones were found mainly in CM and EM, and CD8+ ones in EMRA.

TCRdb reanalysed the 5' RACE reads using MiXCR and keeps one entry per CDR3 protein. The sample includes 300,000 to 400,000 distinct CDR3 sequences, 15% to 20% of them seen just once. The chain is built from TRBV20-1 and TRBJ1-1, with D perhaps TRBD1 (6 bases). The sequence came from a man between 18 and 29 years old who had mild COVID-19 (a few samples of this study predate the infection). Cell type and time point are not known. Sequencing used PBMCs or a T cell subset sorted from them (not recorded which). The CDR3 DNA is TGCAGTGCTAGTCAAACAGGGATGAACACTGAAGCTTTCTTT. Translation gives CSASQTGMNTEAFF.